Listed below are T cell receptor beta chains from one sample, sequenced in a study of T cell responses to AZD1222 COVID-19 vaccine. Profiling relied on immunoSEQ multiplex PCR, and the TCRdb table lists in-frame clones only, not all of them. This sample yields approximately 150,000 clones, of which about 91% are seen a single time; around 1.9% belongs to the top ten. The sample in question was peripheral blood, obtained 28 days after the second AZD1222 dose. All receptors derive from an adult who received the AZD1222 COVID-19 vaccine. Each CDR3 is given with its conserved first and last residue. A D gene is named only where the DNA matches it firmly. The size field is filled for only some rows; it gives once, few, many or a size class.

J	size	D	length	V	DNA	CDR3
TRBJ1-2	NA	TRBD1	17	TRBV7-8	TGTGCCAGCAGCTTAGCGGGGTGGGACAGAGGTGAGACTGGCTACACCTTC	CASSLAGWDRGETGYTF
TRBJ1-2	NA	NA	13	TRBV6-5	TGTGCCAGCAGTTACAGGGGCCTTGAGGGCTACACCTTC	CASSYRGLEGYTF
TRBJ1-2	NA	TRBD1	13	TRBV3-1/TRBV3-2	TGTGCCAGCACCACAGGGGGGAGGGATGGCTACACCTTC	CASTTGGRDGYTF
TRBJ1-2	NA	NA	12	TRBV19	TGTGCCAGTAGCAAAAGCCCCCATGGCTACACCTTC	CASSKSPHGYTF
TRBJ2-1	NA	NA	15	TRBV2	TGTGCCAGCAGTGATGAAGCGGTCAGAACAAATGAGCAGTTCTTC	CASSDEAVRTNEQFF
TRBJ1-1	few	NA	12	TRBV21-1	TGTGCCAGCAGCATTTTGAACACTGAAGCTTTCTTT	CASSILNTEAFF
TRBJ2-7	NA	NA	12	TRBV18	TGTGCCAGCTCACGACTAGGAGGCGAGCAGTACTTC	CASSRLGGEQYF
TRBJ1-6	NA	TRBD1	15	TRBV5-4	TGTGCCAGCAGGTCAACAGGGGGCTATAATTCACCCCTCCACTTT	CASRSTGGYNSPLHF
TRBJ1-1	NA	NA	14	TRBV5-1	TGCGCCAGCAGCTTTACAGCTATGAACACTGAAGCTTTCTTT	CASSFTAMNTEAFF
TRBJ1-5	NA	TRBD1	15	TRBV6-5	TGTGCCAGCAGTCCCGACAGGGGGGGCAATCAGCCCCAGCATTTT	CASSPDRGGNQPQHF
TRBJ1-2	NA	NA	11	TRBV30	TGTGCCTGGAGCTTCATCTATGGCTACACCTTC	CAWSFIYGYTF
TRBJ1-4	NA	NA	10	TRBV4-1	TGCGCCAGCGCGAATGAAAAACTGTTTTTT	CASANEKLFF
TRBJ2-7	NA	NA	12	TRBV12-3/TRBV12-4	TGTGCCAGCAGTTTAGGGACAACCAAGCAGTACTTC	CASSLGTTKQYF
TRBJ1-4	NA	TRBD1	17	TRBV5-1	TGCGCCAGCAGCCCGGGACAGGGGGCGCCGGCTAATGAAAAACTGTTTTTT	CASSPGQGAPANEKLFF
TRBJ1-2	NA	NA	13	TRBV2	TGTGCCAGCAACTGGGGCGGTGGCTATGGCTACACCTTC	CASNWGGGYGYTF
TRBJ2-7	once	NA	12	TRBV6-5	TGTGCCAGCAGTTCCTCTTCCTACGAGCAGTACTTC	CASSSSSYEQYF
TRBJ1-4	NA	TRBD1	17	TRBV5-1	TGCGCCAGCAGCTTGACCCCTAACAGGGGGCGGTCTGAAAAACTGTTTTTT	CASSLTPNRGRSEKLFF
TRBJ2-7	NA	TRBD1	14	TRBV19	TGTGCCAGTAGTACCCCGACAGGGGTCTACGAGCAGTACTTC	CASSTPTGVYEQYF
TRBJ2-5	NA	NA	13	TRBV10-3	TGTGCCATCAGCGAGCAGGGTCGGGAGACCCAGTACTTC	CAISEQGRETQYF
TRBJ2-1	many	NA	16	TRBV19	TGTGCCAGTAGCCTAGGCTGGGGGAGCTCCTACAATGAGCAGTTCTTC	CASSLGWGSSYNEQFF
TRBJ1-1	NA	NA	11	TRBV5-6	TGTGCCAGCAATCGAGGTGCTGAAGCTTTCTTT	CASNRGAEAFF
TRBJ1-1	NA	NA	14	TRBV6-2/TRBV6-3	TGTGCCAGCAGTTACGTATCGTTGAACACTGAAGCTTTCTTT	CASSYVSLNTEAFF
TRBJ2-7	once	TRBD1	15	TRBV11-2	TGTGCCAGCAGACCCAGGACAGGCCGCTCCTACGAGCAGTACTTC	CASRPRTGRSYEQYF
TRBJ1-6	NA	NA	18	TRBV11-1	TGTGCCAGCAGCTTAGCGCCCCGAAGGAGCTCCTATAATTCACCCCTCCACTTT	CASSLAPRRSSYNSPLHF
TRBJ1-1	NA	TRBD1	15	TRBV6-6	TGTGCCAGCAGTCCCCTTCCCGGGACAGGTCCGGAAGCTTTCTTT	CASSPLPGTGPEAFF
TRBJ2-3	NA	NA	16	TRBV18	TGTGCCAGCTCACCAAAAGACAGAACTAGCACAGATACGCAGTATTTT	CASSPKDRTSTDTQYF
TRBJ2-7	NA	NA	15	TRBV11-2	TGTGCCAGCTGCTTAGGCCGGGGTGGGGCGGGGGAGCAGTACTTC	CASCLGRGGAGEQYF
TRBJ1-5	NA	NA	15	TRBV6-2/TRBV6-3	TGTGCCAGCAGTTACTCGAGAGCGCAAGGGCAGCCCCAGCATTTT	CASSYSRAQGQPQHF
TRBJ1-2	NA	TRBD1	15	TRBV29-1	TGCAGCGTTGAAGTTTTCGGACAGGGGTTCTATGGCTACACCTTC	CSVEVFGQGFYGYTF
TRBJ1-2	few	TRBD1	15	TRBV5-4	TGTGCCAGCAGCTTGGGGGACAGGGGGCGCTTGGGCTACACCTTC	CASSLGDRGRLGYTF
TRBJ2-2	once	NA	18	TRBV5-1	TGCGCCAGCAGCTTCAATGGACTGGGTGATTCGAACACCGGGGAGCTGTTTTTT	CASSFNGLGDSNTGELFF
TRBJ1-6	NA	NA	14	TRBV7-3	TGTGCCAGCAGCTTAATGGGGTCTGGTTCACCCCTCCACTTT	CASSLMGSGSPLHF
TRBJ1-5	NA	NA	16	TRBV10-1	TGCGCCAGCACCGAAGGGAGGGGCGCGTCCAATCAGCCCCAGCATTTT	CASTEGRGASNQPQHF
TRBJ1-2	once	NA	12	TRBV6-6	TGTGCCAGCAGCCAACACGGGCATGGCTACACCTTC	CASSQHGHGYTF
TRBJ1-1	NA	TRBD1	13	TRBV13	TGTGCCAGCAGCTCCGGACAGGGGCCTGAAGCTTTCTTT	CASSSGQGPEAFF
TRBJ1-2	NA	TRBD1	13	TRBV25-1	TGTGCCAGCAGTGTGCGGGACAGCTATGGCTACACCTTC	CASSVRDSYGYTF